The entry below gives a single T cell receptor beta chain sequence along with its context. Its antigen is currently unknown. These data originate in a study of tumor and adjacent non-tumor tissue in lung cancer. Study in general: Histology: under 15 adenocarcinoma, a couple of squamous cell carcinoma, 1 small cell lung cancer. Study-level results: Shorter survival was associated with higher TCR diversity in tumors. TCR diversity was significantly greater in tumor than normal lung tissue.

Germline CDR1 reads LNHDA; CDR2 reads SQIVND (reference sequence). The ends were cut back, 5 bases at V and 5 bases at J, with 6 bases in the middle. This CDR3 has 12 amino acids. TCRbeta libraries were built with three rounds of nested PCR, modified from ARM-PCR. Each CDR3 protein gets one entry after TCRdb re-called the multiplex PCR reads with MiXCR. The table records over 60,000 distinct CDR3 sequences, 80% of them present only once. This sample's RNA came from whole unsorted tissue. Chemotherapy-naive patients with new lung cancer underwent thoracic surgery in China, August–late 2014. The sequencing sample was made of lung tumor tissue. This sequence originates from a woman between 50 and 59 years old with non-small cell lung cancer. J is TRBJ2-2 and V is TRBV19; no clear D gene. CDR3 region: CASSWATGELFF. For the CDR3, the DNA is TGTGCCAGTAGTTGGGCAACCGGGGAGCTGTTTTTT.